This is a list of T cell receptor beta chains from one sample in a study of metastatic and nonmetastatic thyroid tumors. TCRdb re-called clones via MiXCR from the PCR reads. The sample contains roughly 25,000 clones, approximately 24% of which appear only once. The sample taken for sequencing was blood. Every receptor here comes from a male donor with papillary thyroid cancer or a benign thyroid nodule (not recorded which). Some clones in this sample may be carry-over from other donors' samples. The CDR3 runs from the conserved cysteine through the conserved F or W. Fields, in order: V gene, D gene, J gene, clone size, CDR3 DNA, CDR3 protein. A D gene is named only where the DNA matches it firmly. The size of a clone is reported for some rows only, either as once, few or many, or as a class for expanded clones.

V gene: TRBV18; D gene: NA; J gene: TRBJ1-2; clone size: medium-sized; CDR3 DNA: TGTGCCAGCTCACCACCTACCGGGCCCCGGGCCGGCTACACCTTC; CDR3 protein: CASSPPTGPRAGYTF
V gene: TRBV20-1; D gene: NA; J gene: TRBJ1-5; clone size: many; CDR3 DNA: TGCAGTGCTAGAGCCCCAGGCCGCAATCAGCCCCAGCATTTT; CDR3 protein: CSARAPGRNQPQHF
V gene: TRBV9; D gene: TRBD2; J gene: TRBJ2-7; clone size: many; CDR3 DNA: TGTGCCAGCGGTGAGGGAAGCGGGAGGGCCTTTGACGAGCAGTACTTC; CDR3 protein: CASGEGSGRAFDEQYF
V gene: TRBV12-3/TRBV12-4; D gene: NA; J gene: TRBJ2-5; clone size: many; CDR3 DNA: TGTGCCAGCAGTTTAGGCTTGGAGACCCAGTACTTC; CDR3 protein: CASSLGLETQYF
V gene: TRBV7-9; D gene: NA; J gene: TRBJ2-7; clone size: many; CDR3 DNA: TGTGCCAGCAGCTTAGGTGGGAGACAGTCCTACGAGCAGTACTTC; CDR3 protein: CASSLGGRQSYEQYF
V gene: TRBV6-1; D gene: NA; J gene: TRBJ2-7; clone size: few; CDR3 DNA: TGTGCCAGCAGTAAAGTTGGGGCGGGGAGCTCCTACGAGCAGTACTTC; CDR3 protein: CASSKVGAGSSYEQYF
V gene: TRBV6-1; D gene: NA; J gene: TRBJ1-1; clone size: few; CDR3 DNA: TGTGCCAGCAAAGGGGGGGGAATCAATGAGGCTTTCTTT; CDR3 protein: CASKGGGINEAFF
V gene: TRBV7-7; D gene: NA; J gene: TRBJ2-7; clone size: medium-sized; CDR3 DNA: TGTGCCAGCAGCAAGGGAGGGGGCTGGTCGGACGAGCAGTACTTC; CDR3 protein: CASSKGGGWSDEQYF
V gene: TRBV12-3/TRBV12-4; D gene: NA; J gene: TRBJ2-2; clone size: NA; CDR3 DNA: TGTGCCAGCAGTTCACGGCAAGCTGGGCCGAGCACCGGGGAGCTGTTTTTT; CDR3 protein: CASSSRQAGPSTGELFF
V gene: TRBV5-1; D gene: NA; J gene: TRBJ1-6; clone size: many; CDR3 DNA: TGCGCCAGCAGCTTAGGCCCCTGGCCCCTCCACTTT; CDR3 protein: CASSLGPWPLHF
V gene: TRBV27; D gene: NA; J gene: TRBJ1-2; clone size: few; CDR3 DNA: TGTGCCAGTGGTAGGGCAGGATATGGCTACACCTTC; CDR3 protein: CASGRAGYGYTF
V gene: TRBV6-1; D gene: NA; J gene: TRBJ1-2; clone size: NA; CDR3 DNA: TGTGCTATCACAGGGTTTGGCTACACCTTC; CDR3 protein: CAITGFGYTF
V gene: TRBV20-1; D gene: NA; J gene: TRBJ2-7; clone size: NA; CDR3 DNA: TGCAGTGCTAGACCTGATCGGGGACCCTACGAGCAGTACTTC; CDR3 protein: CSARPDRGPYEQYF
V gene: TRBV7-2; D gene: NA; J gene: TRBJ2-3; clone size: NA; CDR3 DNA: TGTGCCAGCAGCTTACTTCTTTCAGATACGCAGTATTTT; CDR3 protein: CASSLLLSDTQYF
V gene: TRBV28; D gene: NA; J gene: TRBJ1-2; clone size: few; CDR3 DNA: TGTGCCAGCAGTACCCGGGGGCCTTATGGCTACACCTTC; CDR3 protein: CASSTRGPYGYTF
V gene: TRBV18; D gene: NA; J gene: TRBJ1-5; clone size: NA; CDR3 DNA: TGTGCCAGCTCACCGGGAAATCCGCCCGAGCATTTT; CDR3 protein: CASSPGNPPEHF
V gene: TRBV30; D gene: NA; J gene: TRBJ2-5; clone size: many; CDR3 DNA: TGTGCCTGGAGTTTGATGTCCTCCTACCAAGAGACCCAGTACTTC; CDR3 protein: CAWSLMSSYQETQYF
V gene: TRBV27; D gene: NA; J gene: TRBJ2-7; clone size: NA; CDR3 DNA: TGTGCCAGCAGTCCCGGGGTCGTCGGGTACGAGCAGTACTTC; CDR3 protein: CASSPGVVGYEQYF
V gene: TRBV7-2; D gene: TRBD2; J gene: TRBJ2-7; clone size: medium-sized; CDR3 DNA: TGTGCCAGCAGGCCGACTAGCGGGGGGCCCTACGAGCAGTACTTC; CDR3 protein: CASRPTSGGPYEQYF
V gene: TRBV5-1; D gene: NA; J gene: TRBJ1-1; clone size: NA; CDR3 DNA: TGCGGCAGCAGCGGCGGGGAGGCCGCCTCATGTGCTTTCTTT; CDR3 protein: CGSSGGEAASCAFF
V gene: TRBV15; D gene: NA; J gene: TRBJ2-3; clone size: many; CDR3 DNA: TGTGCCACCAGCAGAGGCAGGGGTTATACAGATACGCAGTATTTT; CDR3 protein: CATSRGRGYTDTQYF
V gene: TRBV18; D gene: TRBD1; J gene: TRBJ1-4; clone size: many; CDR3 DNA: TGTGCCTCAGAGGACAGGCCCGGCATGGTGTTTTTT; CDR3 protein: CASEDRPGMVFF
V gene: TRBV12-3/TRBV12-4; D gene: TRBD1; J gene: TRBJ1-2; clone size: medium-sized; CDR3 DNA: TGTGCCAGCAGCCCTACAGGGGGCAATGGCTACACCTTC; CDR3 protein: CASSPTGGNGYTF
V gene: TRBV12-3/TRBV12-4; D gene: TRBD2; J gene: TRBJ2-5; clone size: many; CDR3 DNA: TGTGCCAGCGGGAGGACTAGGGCACAAGAGACCCAGTACTTC; CDR3 protein: CASGRTRAQETQYF
V gene: TRBV5-1; D gene: NA; J gene: TRBJ1-5; clone size: NA; CDR3 DNA: TGCGCCAGCAGCTCCGCGTCACCATGGGAGCCCCAGCATTTT; CDR3 protein: CASSSASPWEPQHF
V gene: TRBV6-1; D gene: TRBD1; J gene: TRBJ2-2; clone size: many; CDR3 DNA: TGTGCCAGCAGACAGGACAGGGTCAACACCGGGGAGCTGTTTTTT; CDR3 protein: CASRQDRVNTGELFF
V gene: TRBV6-1; D gene: NA; J gene: TRBJ1-2; clone size: few; CDR3 DNA: TGTGCCAGCAGTGAAGTTATCAGCAGACAGGAACTATATGGCTACACCTTC; CDR3 protein: CASSEVISRQELYGYTF
V gene: TRBV6-1; D gene: NA; J gene: TRBJ1-5; clone size: NA; CDR3 DNA: TGTGCCAGCAGTGGCAGCGGAGAGCAGCCCCAGCATTTT; CDR3 protein: CASSGSGEQPQHF
V gene: TRBV6-2/TRBV6-3; D gene: NA; J gene: TRBJ1-5; clone size: many; CDR3 DNA: TGTGCCAGCAGTCTGTGGGCAGCGAATCAGCCCCAGCATTTT; CDR3 protein: CASSLWAANQPQHF
V gene: TRBV6-5; D gene: NA; J gene: TRBJ1-5; clone size: many; CDR3 DNA: TGTGCCAGCAGTTACTCTTACGGCAATCAGCCCCAGCATTTT; CDR3 protein: CASSYSYGNQPQHF
V gene: TRBV15; D gene: TRBD2; J gene: TRBJ2-7; clone size: many; CDR3 DNA: TGTGCCACCAGCAGAGGCCAACTAGCGGGAGCTCTATCTTTTGAGCAGTACTTC; CDR3 protein: CATSRGQLAGALSFEQYF
V gene: TRBV29-1; D gene: TRBD2; J gene: TRBJ2-7; clone size: few; CDR3 DNA: TGCAGCGTTGAAGTACTAGCGGGGGGTATCGACGAGCAGTACTTC; CDR3 protein: CSVEVLAGGIDEQYF
V gene: TRBV11-2; D gene: TRBD2; J gene: TRBJ2-1; clone size: NA; CDR3 DNA: TGTGCCAGCAGCTTAGGACTAGCGGGGGTCCATGAGCAGTTCTTC; CDR3 protein: CASSLGLAGVHEQFF
V gene: TRBV10-3; D gene: NA; J gene: TRBJ2-7; clone size: many; CDR3 DNA: TGTGCCACCCGGAAGGAGGGCTCCTACGAGCAGTACTTC; CDR3 protein: CATRKEGSYEQYF
V gene: TRBV20-1; D gene: NA; J gene: TRBJ1-6; clone size: NA; CDR3 DNA: TGCAGTGCTAGAGATCTTGGAGAAGACCATTCACCCCTCCACTTT; CDR3 protein: CSARDLGEDHSPLHF
V gene: TRBV6-1; D gene: NA; J gene: TRBJ1-6; clone size: few; CDR3 DNA: TGTGCCAGCGCCCGGGGGGACACGAGTTCACCCCTCCACTTT; CDR3 protein: CASARGDTSSPLHF
V gene: TRBV4-1; D gene: NA; J gene: TRBJ2-3; clone size: NA; CDR3 DNA: TGCGCCATCAGCCCAATCGCGGTAGAGGATACGCAGTATTTT; CDR3 protein: CAISPIAVEDTQYF
V gene: TRBV27; D gene: TRBD1; J gene: TRBJ2-7; clone size: NA; CDR3 DNA: TGTGCCAGCGTGGACAGGTACCAATCCGAGCAGTACTTC; CDR3 protein: CASVDRYQSEQYF
V gene: TRBV27; D gene: NA; J gene: TRBJ2-3; clone size: few; CDR3 DNA: TGTGCCAGCAGTTTGAATAGAGGGAGTCTTATAGATACGCAGTATTTT; CDR3 protein: CASSLNRGSLIDTQYF
V gene: TRBV20-1; D gene: NA; J gene: TRBJ2-1; clone size: NA; CDR3 DNA: TGCAGTGCTATATCAGGGGCAGGGGACAATGAGCAGTTCTTC; CDR3 protein: CSAISGAGDNEQFF
V gene: TRBV3-2; D gene: NA; J gene: TRBJ2-1; clone size: many; CDR3 DNA: TGTGCCAGCAGCCAAGCAACTCCGGGACTAGCGGGTTATAATGAGCAGTTCTTC; CDR3 protein: CASSQATPGLAGYNEQFF
V gene: TRBV20-1; D gene: TRBD1; J gene: TRBJ2-7; clone size: medium-sized; CDR3 DNA: TGCAGTGCTTCTAGGGGGCTTGGCTACGAGCAGTACTTC; CDR3 protein: CSASRGLGYEQYF
V gene: TRBV12-3/TRBV12-4; D gene: TRBD1; J gene: TRBJ1-6; clone size: many; CDR3 DNA: TGTGCCAGCAGTCCAAGTGGGACAGGGAATTCACCCCTCCACTTT; CDR3 protein: CASSPSGTGNSPLHF
V gene: TRBV20-1; D gene: NA; J gene: TRBJ2-5; clone size: many; CDR3 DNA: TGCAGTGCTAGAGATGGGGAGACCCAGTACTTC; CDR3 protein: CSARDGETQYF
V gene: TRBV28; D gene: NA; J gene: TRBJ1-1; clone size: many; CDR3 DNA: TGTGCCAGCAGCCAGCCTTCGTTTGTTCGCACTGAAGCTTTCTTT; CDR3 protein: CASSQPSFVRTEAFF
V gene: TRBV6-6; D gene: NA; J gene: TRBJ2-1; clone size: many; CDR3 DNA: TGTGCCAGCAGTTACCTTACTCCGGGACTCTCCAGTCTCTACAATGAGCAGTTCTTC; CDR3 protein: CASSYLTPGLSSLYNEQFF
V gene: TRBV3-1; D gene: NA; J gene: TRBJ2-1; clone size: few; CDR3 DNA: TGTGCCAGCAGCCAGAGACCCGGGACCGAGGCCTACAATGAGCAGTTCTTC; CDR3 protein: CASSQRPGTEAYNEQFF
V gene: TRBV7-9; D gene: NA; J gene: TRBJ2-7; clone size: NA; CDR3 DNA: TGTGCCAGCAGCCCAGGCCAAGGCGGTCCCCAGCAGTACTTC; CDR3 protein: CASSPGQGGPQQYF
V gene: TRBV7-9; D gene: NA; J gene: TRBJ1-2; clone size: medium-sized; CDR3 DNA: TGTGCCAGCAGCGTGGTGGATCCTGGCTACACCTTC; CDR3 protein: CASSVVDPGYTF
V gene: TRBV7-2; D gene: NA; J gene: TRBJ2-7; clone size: NA; CDR3 DNA: TGTGCCAGCAGCTTGGCGTGGACCTCCTACTATCAGTACTTC; CDR3 protein: CASSLAWTSYYQYF
V gene: TRBV5-1; D gene: TRBD2; J gene: TRBJ2-1; clone size: many; CDR3 DNA: TGCGCCAGCAGCTTCTCCGGGACTAGCGGGGGGCAGCAGTTCTTC; CDR3 protein: CASSFSGTSGGQQFF
V gene: TRBV19; D gene: TRBD1; J gene: TRBJ1-2; clone size: NA; CDR3 DNA: TGTGCCAGTAGTCTCCTCCCGGGACAGGGGGCGTTTAGTGGCTACACCTTC; CDR3 protein: CASSLLPGQGAFSGYTF